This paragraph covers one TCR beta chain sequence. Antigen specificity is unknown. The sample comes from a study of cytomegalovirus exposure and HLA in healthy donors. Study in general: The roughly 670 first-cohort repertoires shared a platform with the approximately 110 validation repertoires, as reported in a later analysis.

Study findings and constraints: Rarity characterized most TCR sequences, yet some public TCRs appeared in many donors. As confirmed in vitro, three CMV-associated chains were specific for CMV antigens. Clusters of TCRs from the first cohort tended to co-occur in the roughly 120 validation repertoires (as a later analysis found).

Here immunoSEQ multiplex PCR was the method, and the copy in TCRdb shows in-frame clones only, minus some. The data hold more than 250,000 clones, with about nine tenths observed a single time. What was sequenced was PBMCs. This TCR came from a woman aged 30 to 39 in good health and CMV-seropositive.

For the CDR3, the DNA is TGTGCCACCAGCGCTTGGGACTCCTATAATTCACCCCTCCACTTT. It specifies CATSAWDSYNSPLHF. The chain joins TRBV15 to TRBJ1-6, with no clear D. The CDR3 totals 15 residues. CDR1 LNHNV and CDR2 YYDKDF come from the germline V gene (reference sequence). V gave up 5 bases and J gave up 0 bases, with 8 bases separating them.